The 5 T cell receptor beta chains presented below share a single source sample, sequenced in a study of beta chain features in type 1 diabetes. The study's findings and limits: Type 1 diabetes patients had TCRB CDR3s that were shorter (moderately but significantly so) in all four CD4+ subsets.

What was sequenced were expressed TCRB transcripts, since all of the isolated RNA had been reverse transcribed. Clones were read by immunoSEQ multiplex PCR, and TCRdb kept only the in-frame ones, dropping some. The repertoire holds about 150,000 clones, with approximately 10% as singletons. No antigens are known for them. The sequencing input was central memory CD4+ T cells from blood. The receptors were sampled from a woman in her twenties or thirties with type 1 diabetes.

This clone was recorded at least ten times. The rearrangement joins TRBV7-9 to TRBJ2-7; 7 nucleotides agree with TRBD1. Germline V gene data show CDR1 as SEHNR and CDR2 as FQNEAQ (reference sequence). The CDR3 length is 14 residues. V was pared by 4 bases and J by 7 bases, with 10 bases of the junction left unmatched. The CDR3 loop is CASSSGQRTKEQYF. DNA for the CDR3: TGTGCCAGCAGCTCGGGACAGCGAACTAAAGAGCAGTACTTC. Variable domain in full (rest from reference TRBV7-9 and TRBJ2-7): DTGVSQNPRHKITKRGQNVTFRCDPISEHNRLYWYRQTLGQGPEFLTYFQNEAQLEKSRLLSDRFSAERPKGSFSTLEIQRTEQGDSAMYLCASSSGQRTKEQYFGPGTRLTVT.

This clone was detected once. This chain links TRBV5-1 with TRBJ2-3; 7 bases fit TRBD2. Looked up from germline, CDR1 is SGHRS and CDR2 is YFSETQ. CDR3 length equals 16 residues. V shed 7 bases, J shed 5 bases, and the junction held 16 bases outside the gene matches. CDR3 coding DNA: TGCGCCAGCGGGCGACGGATAGCGGGCATGGGAGATACGCAGTATTTT. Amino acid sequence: CASGRRIAGMGDTQYF.

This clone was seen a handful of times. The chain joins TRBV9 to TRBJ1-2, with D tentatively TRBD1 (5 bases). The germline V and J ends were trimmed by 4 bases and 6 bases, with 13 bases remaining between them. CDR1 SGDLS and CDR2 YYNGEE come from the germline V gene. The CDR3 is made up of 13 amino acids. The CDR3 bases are TGTGCCAGCAGCCCCACAGGTCAGGATGGCTACACCTTC. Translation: CASSPTGQDGYTF.

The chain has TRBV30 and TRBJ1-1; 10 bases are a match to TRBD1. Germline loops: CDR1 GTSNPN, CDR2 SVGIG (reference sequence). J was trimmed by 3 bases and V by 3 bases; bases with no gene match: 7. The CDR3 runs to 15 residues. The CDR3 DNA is TGTGCCTGGAGGTCCGGACAGGGGGTTCACACTGAAGCTTTCTTT. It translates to CAWRSGQGVHTEAFF.

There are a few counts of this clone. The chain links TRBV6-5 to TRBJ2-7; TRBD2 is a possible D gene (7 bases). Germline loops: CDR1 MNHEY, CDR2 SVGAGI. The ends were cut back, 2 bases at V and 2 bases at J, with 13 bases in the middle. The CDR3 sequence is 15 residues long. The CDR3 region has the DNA TGTGCCAGCAGTTACACAGGGACTACTACCTACGAGCAGTACTTC. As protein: CASSYTGTTTYEQYF.